A selection of T cell receptor beta chains follows, all from one sample in a study of OX40 agonist ivuxolimab in advanced cancers. Here immunoSEQ multiplex PCR was the method, and the copy in TCRdb shows in-frame clones only, minus some. This table holds tens of thousands of clones, more than 70% found once. The sequences come from CD4+ or CD8+ T cells sorted from blood, collected in a trial of the OX40 agonist ivuxolimab. Receptors were obtained from an adult with an advanced solid tumor such as melanoma, head and neck, liver or kidney cancer. Each CDR3 is given with its conserved first and last residue. Each record gives: clone size, V gene, J gene, D gene, CDR3 protein, CDR3 DNA. D genes are given only for firm matches. Clone size is not always given. Where it is, it says once, few, many or a class for expanded clones.

clone_size: NA
v_call: TRBV18
j_call: TRBJ1-3
d_call: TRBD1
cdr3_aa: CASSLGQGSTGNTIYF
cdr3_nt: TGTGCCAGCTCACTTGGACAGGGAAGTACTGGAAACACCATATATTTT

clone_size: NA
v_call: TRBV2
j_call: TRBJ1-5
d_call: NA
cdr3_aa: CASSESWGNQPQHF
cdr3_nt: TGTGCCAGCAGTGAATCTTGGGGGAATCAGCCCCAGCATTTT

clone_size: NA
v_call: TRBV29-1
j_call: TRBJ2-7
d_call: NA
cdr3_aa: CSVVTSSYEQYF
cdr3_nt: TGCAGCGTTGTCACGTCCTCCTACGAGCAGTACTTC

clone_size: NA
v_call: TRBV7-9
j_call: TRBJ2-1
d_call: NA
cdr3_aa: CASRPYRSGKSSSYNEQFF
cdr3_nt: TGTGCCAGCAGACCCTACAGGTCCGGTAAATCAAGCTCCTACAATGAGCAGTTCTTC

clone_size: few
v_call: TRBV6-5
j_call: TRBJ1-3
d_call: NA
cdr3_aa: CATELQVSSGNTIYF
cdr3_nt: TGTGCCACAGAATTACAGGTCTCCTCTGGAAACACCATATATTTT

clone_size: NA
v_call: TRBV7-2
j_call: TRBJ1-6
d_call: NA
cdr3_aa: CASSPSGDSPLHF
cdr3_nt: TGTGCCAGCAGCCCCTCTGGAGATTCACCCCTCCACTTT

clone_size: NA
v_call: TRBV2
j_call: TRBJ2-1
d_call: TRBD2
cdr3_aa: CASGTSGTNEQFF
cdr3_nt: TGTGCCAGTGGGACTAGCGGGACCAATGAGCAGTTCTTC

clone_size: NA
v_call: TRBV10-1
j_call: TRBJ2-3
d_call: NA
cdr3_aa: CASSGTGQGRADTQYF
cdr3_nt: TGCGCCAGCAGTGGAACGGGCCAGGGAAGGGCAGATACGCAGTATTTT

clone_size: NA
v_call: TRBV6-1
j_call: TRBJ2-2
d_call: NA
cdr3_aa: CASRGVGTGELFF
cdr3_nt: TGTGCCAGCCGGGGCGTGGGGACCGGGGAGCTGTTTTTT

clone_size: NA
v_call: TRBV27
j_call: TRBJ2-1
d_call: TRBD1
cdr3_aa: CASSFTQGAPGRHNEQFF
cdr3_nt: TGTGCCAGCAGTTTTACACAGGGGGCCCCGGGCAGGCACAATGAGCAGTTCTTC

clone_size: NA
v_call: TRBV11-2
j_call: TRBJ2-7
d_call: TRBD2
cdr3_aa: CASSLSLAGVGEQYF
cdr3_nt: TGTGCCAGCAGCCTCAGCTTAGCGGGAGTTGGCGAGCAGTACTTC

clone_size: NA
v_call: TRBV6-1
j_call: TRBJ2-3
d_call: NA
cdr3_aa: CASSLTPADTQYF
cdr3_nt: TGTGCCAGCAGTTTGACCCCGGCAGATACGCAGTATTTT

clone_size: NA
v_call: TRBV27
j_call: TRBJ2-1
d_call: TRBD2
cdr3_aa: CASTLTSGRRSSNEQFF
cdr3_nt: TGTGCCAGCACCTTGACTAGCGGGAGGCGTAGTAGCAATGAGCAGTTCTTC

clone_size: NA
v_call: TRBV6-5
j_call: TRBJ2-7
d_call: TRBD2
cdr3_aa: CASRSRLAGDHEQYF
cdr3_nt: TGTGCCAGCAGGTCTCGACTAGCGGGAGACCACGAGCAGTACTTC

clone_size: once
v_call: TRBV7-9
j_call: TRBJ2-1
d_call: TRBD2
cdr3_aa: CASSSRRTSGANNEQFF
cdr3_nt: TGTGCCAGCAGCTCAAGACGGACTAGCGGGGCAAACAATGAGCAGTTCTTC

clone_size: NA
v_call: TRBV28
j_call: TRBJ2-1
d_call: TRBD2
cdr3_aa: CASSGLAGGPWDNEQFF
cdr3_nt: TGTGCCAGCAGTGGACTAGCGGGAGGGCCGTGGGACAATGAGCAGTTCTTC

clone_size: NA
v_call: TRBV11-3
j_call: TRBJ1-2
d_call: TRBD1
cdr3_aa: CASSGQDNYGYTF
cdr3_nt: TGTGCCAGCAGCGGACAGGATAACTATGGCTACACCTTC

clone_size: NA
v_call: TRBV7-9
j_call: TRBJ1-5
d_call: NA
cdr3_aa: CASSSGVSGGQPQHF
cdr3_nt: TGTGCCAGCAGCTCCGGGGTGAGTGGAGGGCAGCCCCAGCATTTT

clone_size: NA
v_call: TRBV2
j_call: TRBJ2-1
d_call: TRBD2
cdr3_aa: CASTRLAGVNEQFF
cdr3_nt: TGTGCCAGCACGAGACTAGCGGGAGTCAACGAGCAGTTCTTC